One sample yielded the 11 T cell receptor beta chains listed below, sequenced in a study of blood T cell repertoires in COVID-19. Sequencing used immunoSEQ multiplex PCR; TCRdb keeps in-frame clones, though not all of them. This table has about 160,000 clones, around nine tenths appearing once. The sample taken for sequencing was PBMCs or T cells enriched from blood (not recorded which). These receptors originate from a woman aged 50 to 60 who had recovered from COVID-19.

The chain uses TRBV29-1 and TRBJ1-3; the D gene is possibly TRBD1 (6 bases). The CDR3 covers 14 residues. The V end was cut by 4 bases, the J end by 0 bases, with 10 bases between. Germline CDR1 and CDR2: SQVTM and ANQGSEA. Here the CDR3 reads CSVVDSVSGNTIYF. Written as DNA, the CDR3 is TGCAGCGTTGTGGACAGTGTCTCTGGAAACACCATATATTTT.

This chain links TRBV7-9 with TRBJ1-1; TRBD1 is a possible D gene (5 bases). Per germline, CDR1 SEHNR and CDR2 FQNEAQ (reference sequence). Trimming stripped 1 base from V and 1 base from J, with 10 bases between. The CDR3 has 15 residues. This CDR3 reads CASSLGGTPNTEAFF. Written as DNA, the CDR3 is TGTGCCAGCAGCTTAGGGGGCACCCCGAACACTGAAGCTTTCTTT.

The chain combines TRBV7-2 with TRBJ1-6; 9 positions match TRBD1. Germline values: CDR1 SGHTA, CDR2 FQGNSA. The CDR3 runs to 14 residues. V lost 4 bases and J lost 15; bases outside the gene matches: 10. In DNA, the CDR3 is TGTGCCAGCAGCTCCGGGACAGGGACCTTTGGCCTCCACTTT. The encoded protein is CASSSGTGTFGLHF.

The rearrangement links TRBV3-1 (or the pseudogene TRBV3-2) to TRBJ2-2; TRBD1 matches at 7 bases. J lost 5 bases, V lost 2 bases, and 8 bases had no gene match. CDR3 length equals 16 residues. The germline CDR1 and CDR2 sequences are LGHDT and YNNKEL (reference sequence). The CDR3 sequence: CASSQRTGAITGELFF. The CDR3 nucleotides are TGTGCCAGCAGCCAACGCACAGGGGCTATTACCGGGGAGCTGTTTTTT.

The chain employs TRBV7-3 and TRBJ2-2; 9 positions agree with TRBD2. The CDR3 has 15 residues. J was trimmed by 4 bases and V by 5 bases; bases with no gene match: 5. CDR1 and CDR2 from the germline V gene are SGHTA and FQGTGA. The CDR3 reads CASSISGGPTGELFF. CDR3 bases: TGTGCCAGCAGCATTAGCGGGGGCCCCACCGGGGAGCTGTTTTTT. Looking up the rest from reference TRBV7-3 and TRBJ2-2 gives the full variable domain: GAGVSQTPSNKVTEKGKYVELRCDPISGHTALYWYRQSLGQGPEFLIYFQGTGAADDSGLPNDRFFAVRPEGSVSTLKIQRTERGDSAVYLCASSISGGPTGELFFGEGSRLTVL.

The chain combines TRBV3-1 (or the pseudogene TRBV3-2) with TRBJ2-7; 7 nucleotides line up with TRBD2. The CDR3 has 14 amino acids. Germline V lookup: CDR1 LGHDT, CDR2 YNNKEL (reference sequence). Germline trimming cut 4 bases from V and 1 base from J; bases unmatched to any gene: 4. The CDR3 spells CASSPSGGSYEQYF. The CDR3 region has the DNA TGTGCCAGCAGCCCCTCGGGGGGTTCCTACGAGCAGTACTTC.

The rearrangement links TRBV18 to TRBJ2-6; 9 nucleotides line up with TRBD2. Germline CDR1 reads KGHSH; CDR2 reads LQKENI. This CDR3 is built from 17 residues. J was trimmed by 4 bases and V by 3 bases; bases with no gene match: 7. The CDR3 nucleotides are TGTGCCAGCTCACCTCAAAGCGGGGGGACGGGGGCCAACGTCCTGACTTTC. It translates to CASSPQSGGTGANVLTF.

A few counts support this clone. The chain recombines TRBV5-1 with TRBJ2-5; a weak D match, TRBD1 (6 bases). Germline V gene sequence: CDR1 SGHRS, CDR2 YFSETQ. This CDR3 spans 14 amino acids. Trimming shortened V by 4 bases and J by 5 bases, and 15 bases separated the two germline ends. Written as DNA, the CDR3 is TGCGCCAGCAGCCAGGAACAGGGTCGGGAGACCCAGTACTTC. It specifies CASSQEQGRETQYF.

The chain recombines TRBV7-2 with TRBJ1-4; possibly TRBD1 for D (6 bases). The CDR3 covers 14 residues. Per the germline V gene, CDR1 is SGHTA and CDR2 is FQGNSA. The V gene lost 5 bases and the J gene lost 6 bases, with 13 bases spanning the gap. CDR3 in DNA: TGTGCCAGCAGCCCCGCCTGGACAGATGAAAAACTGTTTTTT. This sequence encodes CASSPAWTDEKLFF.

The chain combines TRBV9 with TRBJ1-5; D not certain. The V end was cut by 3 bases, the J end by 6 bases, with 10 bases between. The germline V gene encodes CDR1 SGDLS and CDR2 YYNGEE. The CDR3 consists of 13 residues. The CDR3 spells CASSARPSQPQHF. The DNA for the CDR3 is TGTGCCAGCAGCGCCCGTCCGAGTCAGCCCCAGCATTTT.

The V and J genes are TRBV5-5 and TRBJ2-2, with D maybe TRBD1 (5 bases). V dropped 0 bases and J dropped 4 bases, with 7 bases sitting between them. The length of the CDR3 is 14 residues. Germline V gene sequence: CDR1 SGHKS, CDR2 YYEKEE (reference sequence). This CDR3 reads CASSLDRPTGELFF. CDR3 coding DNA: TGTGCCAGCAGCTTGGACAGGCCCACCGGGGAGCTGTTTTTT.